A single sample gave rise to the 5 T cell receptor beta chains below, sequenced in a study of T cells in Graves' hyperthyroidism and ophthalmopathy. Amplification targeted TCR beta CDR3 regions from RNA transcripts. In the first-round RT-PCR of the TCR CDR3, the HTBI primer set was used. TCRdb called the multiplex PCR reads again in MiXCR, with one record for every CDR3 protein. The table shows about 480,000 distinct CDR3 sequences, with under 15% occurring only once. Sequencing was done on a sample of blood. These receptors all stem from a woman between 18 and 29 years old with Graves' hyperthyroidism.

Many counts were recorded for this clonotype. DNA of the CDR3: TGTGCCAGCAGCTCCCTACCTGACTATAGCCACGAGCAGTACTTC. As protein: CASSSLPDYSHEQYF. The gene calls are TRBV6-1 and TRBJ2-7, with D perhaps matching TRBD2 (5 bases). The V gene's germline CDR1 is MNHNS and CDR2 SASEGT. Deletions cut 6 bases from V and 5 bases from J, with 20 bases between. The CDR3 has 15 amino acids.

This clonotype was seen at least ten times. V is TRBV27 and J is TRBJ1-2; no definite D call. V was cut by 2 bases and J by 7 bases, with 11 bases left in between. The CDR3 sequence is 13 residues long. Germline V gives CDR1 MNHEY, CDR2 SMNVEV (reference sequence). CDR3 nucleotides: TGTGCCAGCAGTTTAACCGTGGGTGGTGGCTACACCTTC. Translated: CASSLTVGGGYTF.

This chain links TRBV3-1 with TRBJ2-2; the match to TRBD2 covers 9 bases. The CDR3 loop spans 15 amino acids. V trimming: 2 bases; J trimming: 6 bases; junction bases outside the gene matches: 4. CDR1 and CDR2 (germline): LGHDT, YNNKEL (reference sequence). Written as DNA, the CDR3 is TGTGCCAGCAGCCAAATAGCGGGAGTTCCCGGGGAGCTGTTTTTT. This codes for CASSQIAGVPGELFF.

The CDR3 DNA is TGTGCCAGCAGCTTATTACAGGTCTCCTACGAGCACTACGTC. This sequence encodes CASSLLQVSYEHYV. The chain employs TRBV7-2 and TRBJ2-7; perhaps TRBD1 as D (5 bases). The CDR3 spans 14 residues. CDR1 and CDR2 (germline): SGHTA, FQGNSA.

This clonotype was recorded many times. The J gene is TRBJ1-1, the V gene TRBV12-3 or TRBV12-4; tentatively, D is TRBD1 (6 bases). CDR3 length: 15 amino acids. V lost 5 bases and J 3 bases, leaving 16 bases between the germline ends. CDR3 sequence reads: CASSPHRDVDTEAFF. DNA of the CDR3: TGTGCCAGCAGTCCACACAGGGATGTAGACACTGAAGCTTTCTTT.